Presented here are 24 T cell receptor beta chains from one specimen sequenced in a study of cytomegalovirus exposure and HLA in healthy donors. Use of 60 Vbeta and 13 Jbeta primers characterized the PCR. TCRdb's copy holds only in-frame clones and misses some; the assay was immunoSEQ multiplex PCR. Among more than 60,000 clones listed, more than 65% were seen once. Material for sequencing was PBMCs. Receptors originate from a woman aged 25-40 years in good health and CMV-seronegative.

The chain uses TRBV5-1 and TRBJ2-2; D remains unclear. The CDR3 has 15 amino acids. Germline V CDR1 and CDR2: SGHRS, YFSETQ. Trimming removed 4 bases from V and 3 bases from J, with 13 bases in between. In DNA, the CDR3 is TGCGCCAGCAGCCCCGGGTCTCCGGACACCGGGGAGCTGTTTTTT. It codes for CASSPGSPDTGELFF. Looking up the rest from reference TRBV5-1 and TRBJ2-2 gives the full variable domain: KAGVTQTPRYLIKTRGQQVTLSCSPISGHRSVSWYQQTPGQGLQFLFEYFSETQRNKGNFPGRFSGRQFSNSRSEMNVSTLELGDSALYLCASSPGSPDTGELFFGEGSRLTVL.

V usage is TRBV11-2 and J usage is TRBJ2-1; D is perhaps TRBD1 (6 bases). This CDR3 has 17 amino acids. CDR1 and CDR2 from the germline V gene are SGHAT and FQNNGV. V lost 0 bases, J lost 4 bases, and 16 bases lay in between. The CDR3 DNA reads TGTGCCAGCAGCTTAGAGGGGACACGACCGGGGTACAATGAGCAGTTCTTC. Residues: CASSLEGTRPGYNEQFF.

The V and J genes are TRBV19 and TRBJ2-3; 8 bases match TRBD2. There are 15 residues in the CDR3. V lost 3 bases, J lost 5 bases, and 7 bases stayed unmatched. Per the germline V gene, CDR1 is LNHDA and CDR2 is SQIVND (reference sequence). The CDR3 spells CASSIGGGHKDTQYF. For the CDR3, the DNA is TGTGCCAGTAGTATCGGCGGGGGGCATAAAGATACGCAGTATTTT.

The CDR3 coding sequence is TGTGCCAGCAGCTTCGTCTGGACATACAGGGTCGCCGCTTCCTACAATGAGCAGTTCTTC. Protein sequence: CASSFVWTYRVAASYNEQFF. The chain recombines TRBV11-3 with TRBJ2-1; TRBD1 might be the D (6 bases). The germline CDR1 and CDR2 sequences are SGHNT and YENEEA. The CDR3 has 20 amino acids. Trimming removed 3 bases at V and 1 base at J, with 25 bases between.

The rearrangement links TRBV5-1 to TRBJ1-1; D gene uncertain. The CDR3 contains 13 residues. Between the trimmed V and J ends, which lost 4 bases and 5 bases, there was a span of 12 bases. The germline gives CDR1 SGHRS, CDR2 YFSETQ. CDR3 sequence reads: CASSLGYKTEAFF. The DNA for the CDR3 is TGCGCCAGCAGCCTAGGATACAAAACTGAAGCTTTCTTT.

The chain uses TRBV9 and TRBJ1-5; 10 positions agree with TRBD1. With V trimmed by 4 bases and J by 5 bases, 6 bases remained unmatched. The CDR3 loop spans 15 amino acids. Germline-derived CDR1 and CDR2 are SGDLS and YYNGEE. The CDR3 DNA follows: TGTGCCAGCAGCCTGGGACAGGGGTTCGATCAGCCCCAGCATTTT. It translates to CASSLGQGFDQPQHF.

The rearrangement uses TRBV6-5 and TRBJ2-1, with D possibly being TRBD1 (6 bases). Looked up from germline, CDR1 is MNHEY and CDR2 is SVGAGI. Trimming left V 5 bases short and J 2 bases short, with 10 bases between. The CDR3 totals 14 residues. CDR3 DNA: TGTGCCAGCAGTAACCGGGACACCTACAATGAGCAGTTCTTC. The encoded protein is CASSNRDTYNEQFF.

The chain is built from TRBV19 and TRBJ1-1; the D gene is possibly TRBD1 (5 bases). The V gene's germline CDR1 is LNHDA and CDR2 SQIVND (reference sequence). CDR3 size: 15 residues. The V and J ends lost 0 bases and 5 bases respectively, with 13 bases between them. DNA of the CDR3: TGTGCCAGTAGTATAGATCCCCAGGGTAGGACTGAAGCTTTCTTT. Translated: CASSIDPQGRTEAFF.

The chain carries TRBV4-1 and TRBJ1-1; 8 bases are a match to TRBD1. CDR1 is MGHRA, CDR2 YSYEKL, per germline. The J segment lost 5 bases and the V segment lost 0 bases, leaving 8 bases of the junction unmatched. The CDR3 contains 16 residues. The CDR3 protein is CASSQDRTGGITEAFF. CDR3 DNA: TGCGCCAGCAGCCAAGATCGTACAGGGGGTATTACTGAAGCTTTCTTT.

The V gene is TRBV10-3, the J gene TRBJ1-1, with 9 positions matching TRBD1. Germline V gene data show CDR1 as ENHRY and CDR2 as SYGVKD. The CDR3 spans 16 residues. Trimming took 0 bases from V and 4 from J; bases not matched to a gene: 6. Here the CDR3 reads CAISESIGQGFTEAFF. The CDR3 nucleotides read TGTGCCATCAGTGAGTCGATCGGACAGGGGTTCACTGAAGCTTTCTTT.

CDR3: CASSVGQGACEQYF. The CDR3, as DNA: TGTGCCAGTAGTGTCGGACAGGGGGCCTGCGAGCAGTACTTC. The chain couples TRBV19 to TRBJ2-7; 11 bases map to TRBD1. Germline loops: CDR1 LNHDA, CDR2 SQIVND (reference sequence). This CDR3 spans 14 amino acids. After removal of 5 bases from V and 6 bases from J, the junction contained 6 bases not matched to a gene.

This sequence joins TRBV15 and TRBJ2-2; possible D gene TRBD1, 6 bases. CDR3 length: 15 amino acids. Germline V gives CDR1 LNHNV, CDR2 YYDKDF (reference sequence). Trimming left V 10 bases short and J 0 bases short, with 15 bases between. DNA of the CDR3: TGTGCCATCCAAAGGACAGTTCCGAACACCGGGGAGCTGTTTTTT. This translates into CAIQRTVPNTGELFF.

The genes are TRBV28 and TRBJ2-7, with 12 bases lining up with TRBD2. V was pared by 6 bases and J by 6 bases, with 18 bases of the junction left unmatched. The CDR3 runs to 18 residues. The germline CDR1 and CDR2 sequences are MDHEN and SYDVKM. CDR3: CASSPTSGSESYPAEQYV. In DNA form, the CDR3 reads TGTGCCAGCAGCCCGACTAGCGGGAGCGAATCCTACCCTGCCGAGCAGTACGTC.

The rearrangement uses TRBV30 and TRBJ2-6; TRBD2 aligns across 10 bases. The V and J ends lost 4 bases and 0 bases, in that order; junction bases with no gene match: 6. This CDR3 is built from 17 residues. From germline, CDR1 is GTSNPN and CDR2 SVGIG (reference sequence). The CDR3: CAWMGTSDPSGANVLTF. As DNA, the CDR3 is TGTGCCTGGATGGGGACTAGCGATCCCTCTGGGGCCAACGTCCTGACTTTC.

The chain is built from TRBV27 and TRBJ2-2; possibly TRBD1 for D (5 bases). This CDR3 comprises 14 residues. Trimming removed 8 bases from V and 0 bases from J, with 10 bases in between. Germline CDR1 and CDR2: MNHEY and SMNVEV (reference sequence). The DNA for the CDR3 is TGTGCCAGCCTGCAGGGCGCGAACACCGGGGAGCTGTTTTTT. This codes for CASLQGANTGELFF.

This clone appeared a few times. The genes are TRBV11-2 and TRBJ2-7, with TRBD2 matching over 9 bases. V shed 1 base, J shed 1 base, and the junction held 2 bases outside the gene matches. Per the germline V gene, CDR1 is SGHAT and CDR2 is FQNNGV. This CDR3 is 15 amino acids long. The DNA of the CDR3 is TGTGCCAGCAGCTTAGTTGCGGGAGGGTCCTACGAGCAGTACGTC. This encodes CASSLVAGGSYEQYV.

The CDR3 nucleotides are TGTGCCAGCACCGGAACAGTTTACTGGACTGAAGCTTTCTTT. This encodes CASTGTVYWTEAFF. The chain has TRBV2 and TRBJ1-1, with D hard to call. Trimming took 7 bases from V and 5 from J, leaving 17 bases between them. The CDR3 sequence is 14 residues long. Per the germline V gene, CDR1 is SNHLY and CDR2 is FYNNEI.

V usage is TRBV10-3 and J usage is TRBJ2-7; tentative D call: TRBD2 (5 bases). Germline CDR1 reads ENHRY; CDR2 reads SYGVKD. With 2 bases removed from V and 2 bases from J, the gap between germline ends came to 16 bases. The CDR3 consists of 16 residues. The CDR3 sequence is CAISETSPLEPYEQYF. CDR3 coding DNA: TGTGCCATCAGTGAGACGAGCCCACTAGAGCCCTACGAGCAGTACTTC.

This chain links TRBV19 with TRBJ2-3; 12 bases are shared with TRBD2. CDR3 size: 15 residues. J gave up 9 bases and V 1 base, and 5 bases lay outside the gene matches. CDR1 and CDR2 (germline): LNHDA, SQIVND (reference sequence). The CDR3, as DNA: TGTGCCAGTAGTATAGGGGGACTAGCGGGTGCCACGCAGTATTTT. Translation gives CASSIGGLAGATQYF.

This sequence joins TRBV7-8 and TRBJ2-1; 10 nucleotides match TRBD2. The CDR3 is 16 residues long. Germline V gene sequence: CDR1 SGHVS, CDR2 FQNEAQ. Trimming at V came to 5 bases and at J to 5 bases, leaving 9 bases not matched to a gene. The CDR3 region is CASSLSTSGTNNEQFF. The CDR3, as DNA: TGTGCCAGCAGCCTCAGTACTAGCGGGACGAACAATGAGCAGTTCTTC.

This chain links TRBV5-1 with TRBJ1-4; 8 bases agree with TRBD1. This CDR3 has 13 amino acids. Germline V gene data show CDR1 as SGHRS and CDR2 as YFSETQ. V gave up 5 bases and J gave up 5 bases; unmatched junction bases: 2. Written as DNA, the CDR3 is TGCGCCAGCAGGGGACAGGAAAATGAAAAACTGTTTTTT. It specifies CASRGQENEKLFF.

The V and J genes are TRBV7-2 and TRBJ2-2, with TRBD1 as a possible D gene (6 bases). Germline assignment: CDR1 SGHTA and CDR2 FQGNSA. This CDR3 comprises 14 residues. V was shortened by 5 bases and J by 3 bases, with 10 bases between the two germline ends. CDR3 region: CASSLQGYTGELFF. In DNA form, the CDR3 reads TGTGCCAGCAGCCTACAGGGATACACCGGGGAGCTGTTTTTT.

The V call is TRBV4-1, the J call TRBJ2-1, with unresolved D. Deletions cut 0 bases from V and 7 bases from J, with 16 bases between. Germline CDR1 and CDR2: MGHRA and YSYEKL. The CDR3 sequence is 16 residues long. The DNA for the CDR3 is TGCGCCAGCAGCCAAGACCCCTCTCCGTTTGAGAATGAGCAGTTCTTC. Its protein is CASSQDPSPFENEQFF.

The rearrangement links TRBV11-3 to TRBJ2-5; 7 bases align to TRBD1. This CDR3 has 13 amino acids. The germline V gene has CDR1 SGHNT and CDR2 YENEEA. Losses at the gene ends were 6 bases for V and 5 bases for J; bases not matched to a gene: 6. The CDR3 DNA is TGTGCCAGCAGACAACAGGGGTGGGAGACCCAGTACTTC. This translates into CASRQQGWETQYF. The full variable domain, its missing parts supplied by reference TRBV11-3 and TRBJ2-5, is EAGVVQSPRYKIIEKKQPVAFWCNPISGHNTLYWYLQNLGQGPELLIRYENEEAVDDSQLPKDRFSAERLKGVDSTLKIQPAELGDSAVYLCASRQQGWETQYFGPGTRLLVL.